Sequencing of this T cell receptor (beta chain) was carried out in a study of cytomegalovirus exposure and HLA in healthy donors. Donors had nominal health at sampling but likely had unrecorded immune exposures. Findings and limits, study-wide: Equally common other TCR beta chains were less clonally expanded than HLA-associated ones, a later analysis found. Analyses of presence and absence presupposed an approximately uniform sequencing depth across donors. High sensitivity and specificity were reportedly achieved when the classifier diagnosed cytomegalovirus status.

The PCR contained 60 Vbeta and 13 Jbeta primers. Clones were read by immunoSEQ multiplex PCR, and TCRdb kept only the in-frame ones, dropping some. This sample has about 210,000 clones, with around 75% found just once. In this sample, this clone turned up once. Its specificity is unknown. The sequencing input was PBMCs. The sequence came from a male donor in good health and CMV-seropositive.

The DNA of the CDR3 is TGTGCCAGCAGTCGGCCCGTAACTAGCGGGATGGAGACCCAGTACTTC. Amino acids: CASSRPVTSGMETQYF. The chain combines TRBV27 with TRBJ2-5, with 10 bases lining up with TRBD2. The J segment lost 5 bases and the V segment lost 5 bases, leaving 11 bases of the junction unmatched. CDR3 size: 16 residues. Germline assignment: CDR1 MNHEY and CDR2 SMNVEV (reference sequence).